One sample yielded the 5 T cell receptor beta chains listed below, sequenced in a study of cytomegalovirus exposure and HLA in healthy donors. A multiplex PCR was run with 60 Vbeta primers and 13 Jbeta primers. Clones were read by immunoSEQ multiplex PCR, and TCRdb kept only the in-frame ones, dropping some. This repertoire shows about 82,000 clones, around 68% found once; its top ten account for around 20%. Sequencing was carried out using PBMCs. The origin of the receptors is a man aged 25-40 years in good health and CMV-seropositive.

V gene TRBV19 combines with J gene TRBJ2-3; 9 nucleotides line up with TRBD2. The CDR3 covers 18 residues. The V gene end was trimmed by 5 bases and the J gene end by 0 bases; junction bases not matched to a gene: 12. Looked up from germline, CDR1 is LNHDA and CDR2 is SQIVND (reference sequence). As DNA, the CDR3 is TGTGCCAGTAGTGGAGGGCAGCGGGGGGCTCCGAGCACAGATACGCAGTATTTT. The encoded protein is CASSGGQRGAPSTDTQYF. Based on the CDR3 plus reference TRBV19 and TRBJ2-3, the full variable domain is DGGITQSPKYLFRKEGQNVTLSCEQNLNHDAMYWYRQDPGQGLRLIYYSQIVNDFQKGDIAEGYSVSREKKESFPLTVTSAQKNPTAFYLCASSGGQRGAPSTDTQYFGPGTRLTVL.

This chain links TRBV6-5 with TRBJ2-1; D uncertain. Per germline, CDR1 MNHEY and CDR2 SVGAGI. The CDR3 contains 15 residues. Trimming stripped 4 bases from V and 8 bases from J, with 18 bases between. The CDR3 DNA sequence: TGTGCCAGCAGTTCCCTCGAGCGTTTAGGCGATGAGCAGTTCTTC. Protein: CASSSLERLGDEQFF.

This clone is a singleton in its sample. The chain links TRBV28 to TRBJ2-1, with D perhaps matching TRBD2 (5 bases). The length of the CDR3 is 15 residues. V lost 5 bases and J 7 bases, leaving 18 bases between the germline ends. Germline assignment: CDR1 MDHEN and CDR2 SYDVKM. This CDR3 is CASSPPGSNRNEQFF. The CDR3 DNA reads TGTGCCAGCAGTCCTCCGGGGTCCAATCGGAATGAGCAGTTCTTC.

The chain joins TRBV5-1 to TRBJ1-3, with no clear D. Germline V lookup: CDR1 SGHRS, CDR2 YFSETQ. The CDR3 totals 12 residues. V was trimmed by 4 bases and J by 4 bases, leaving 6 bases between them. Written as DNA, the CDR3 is TGCGCCAGCAGCCCGGAGGGAAACACCATATATTTT. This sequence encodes CASSPEGNTIYF.

CDR3 protein: CAWSVERSGYTF. The CDR3 nucleotides are TGTGCCTGGAGTGTTGAGCGGAGCGGCTACACCTTC. V is TRBV30 and J is TRBJ1-2; D unresolved. Between the trimmed V and J ends, which lost 0 bases and 8 bases, there was a span of 10 bases. Per the germline V gene, CDR1 is GTSNPN and CDR2 is SVGIG (reference sequence). This CDR3 is 12 amino acids long.